The 11 T cell receptor beta chains listed next were all sequenced from one sample in a study of cytomegalovirus exposure and HLA in healthy donors. Repertoires were generated with immunoSEQ multiplex PCR, while TCRdb's copy carries only in-frame clones and drops some. The table includes under 75,000 clones, approximately 95% detected once. What was sequenced was PBMCs. These receptors all stem from a woman aged 18-29 years in good health and CMV-seropositive.

For this clone: Other nucleotide sequences from this sample produce the same CDR3. The chain links TRBV5-1 to TRBJ1-5; TRBD1 might be the D (6 bases). This CDR3 region has 14 residues. CDR1 is SGHRS, CDR2 YFSETQ, per germline. Trimming stripped 0 bases from V and 7 bases from J, with 11 bases between. The CDR3 nucleotides read TGCGCCAGCAGCTTGGGTTCAGGGGACCAGCCCCAGCATTTT. This sequence encodes CASSLGSGDQPQHF.

The sample holds a few counts of this clone. DNA of the CDR3: TGTGCCAGCAGCCACAGGGATCGGTACGAGCAGTACTTC. This gives the protein CASSHRDRYEQYF. The gene calls are TRBV6-5 and TRBJ2-7; tentative D call: TRBD1 (6 bases). V was pared by 6 bases and J by 4 bases, with 13 bases between. This CDR3 has 13 residues. Germline V gene lookup returns CDR1 MNHEY and CDR2 SVGAGI.

This rearrangement joins TRBV30 to TRBJ1-6, with D unresolved. CDR3 size: 15 residues. Germline V CDR1 and CDR2: GTSNPN, SVGIG (reference sequence). The ends were cut back, 0 bases at V and 6 bases at J, with 12 bases in the middle. CDR3: CAWSVRRIGNSPLHF. CDR3 in DNA: TGTGCCTGGAGTGTGAGGAGAATCGGTAATTCACCCCTCCACTTT.

The rearrangement joins TRBV21-1 to TRBJ1-2; the D segment call TRBD1 is taken from the table without a DNA check. TRBV21-1 is given as a pseudogene. The CDR3 runs 17 residues. CDR3 region: CASSKQSDHSGFHGYTF. CDR3 nucleotides: TGTGCCAGCAGCAAACAATCTGACCACTCAGGGTTCCATGGCTACACCTTC.

This chain links TRBV10-3 with TRBJ2-7; 11 bases are a match to TRBD2. This CDR3 region has 15 residues. Trimming took 2 bases from V and 6 from J; bases not matched to a gene: 6. CDR1 and CDR2 (germline): ENHRY, SYGVKD. DNA of the CDR3: TGTGCCATCAGTGAGGGACTAGCGGGTACCTTCGAGCAGTACTTC. Its protein is CAISEGLAGTFEQYF.

The rearrangement uses TRBV6-6 and TRBJ1-1; a weak D match, TRBD1 (6 bases). Germline CDR1 MNHNY, CDR2 SVGAGI (reference sequence). Trimming removed 10 bases from V and 1 base from J, with 10 bases in between. This CDR3 region has 12 residues. CDR3 nucleotide sequence: TGTGCCATCCCACAGGGGAACACTGAAGCTTTCTTT. This codes for CAIPQGNTEAFF.

The chain couples TRBV5-1 to TRBJ2-7; D is unclear. Germline assignment: CDR1 SGHRS and CDR2 YFSETQ. There are 14 residues in the CDR3. Trimming left V 0 bases short and J 6 bases short, with 13 bases between. CDR3 DNA sequence: TGCGCCAGCAGCTTGGTCCAGGTTGGGCGCGAGCAGTACTTC. Protein: CASSLVQVGREQYF.

This sequence joins TRBV7-2 and TRBJ1-1, with D hard to call. Germline V gives CDR1 SGHTA, CDR2 FQGNSA. The V gene lost 5 bases and the J gene lost 11 bases, with 18 bases spanning the gap. The CDR3 consists of 13 residues. Here the CDR3 reads CASSPLGLPEAFF. Here the CDR3 DNA reads TGTGCCAGCAGCCCATTGGGCCTCCCAGAGGCTTTCTTT.

V and J are TRBV19 and TRBJ2-7, with a tentative D call TRBD1 (6 bases). CDR1 and CDR2 from the germline V gene are LNHDA and SQIVND (reference sequence). Trimming took off 0 bases at V and 5 bases at J, with 11 bases between the two ends. This CDR3 has 14 amino acids. Here the CDR3 reads CASSIDRGIDEQYF. In DNA, the CDR3 is TGTGCCAGTAGTATAGACAGGGGAATCGACGAGCAGTACTTC.

The rearrangement joins TRBV6-6 to TRBJ1-6, with 10 bases matching TRBD1. The CDR3 is 15 residues long. V dropped 0 bases and J dropped 7; count of bases not matched to a gene: 0. Germline loops: CDR1 MNHNY, CDR2 SVGAGI (reference sequence). As DNA, the CDR3 is TGTGCCAGCAGTTACTCGACAGGGGGCAATTCACCCCTCCACTTT. Encoded protein: CASSYSTGGNSPLHF.

The chain couples TRBV7-2 to TRBJ1-2; TRBD1 matches at 7 bases. The CDR3 runs 16 residues. Trimming took 0 bases from V and 7 from J; bases not matched to a gene: 11. CDR1 is SGHTA and CDR2 is FQGNSA in the germline V gene. CDR3 in amino acids: CASSLAIRTGLTGYTF. The CDR3 nucleotides are TGTGCCAGCAGCTTAGCGATCAGGACAGGATTGACTGGCTACACCTTC.